This T cell receptor beta chain was found in a study of T cell repertoires in aging, cancer and after chemotherapy. The wider study: Chronic lymphocytic leukemia patients on fludarabine- or bendamustine-based regimens gave paired samples before and after chemotherapy. Whole-study findings and limits: Hematological cancer patients had lymphoid organ infiltration that may impair thymic emigration or T cell expansion. These repertoire data do not allow conclusions about immunological memory after chemotherapy. Median generation probability rose over the chemotherapy interval in each cancer cohort, suggesting rebound thymic output.

This clonotype is medium-sized by share. Its matching antigen is unknown. Amplification of TCR beta used genomic DNA extracted from peripheral blood. Multiplex touch-down PCR with TRB-A/B primers amplified rearranged V-D-J TRB sequences. TCRdb itself ran the multiplex PCR reads through MiXCR, one entry per CDR3 protein. The data contain some 1,700 distinct CDR3 sequences, 20% to 25% of them singletons. This CDR3 comprises 16 residues. The germline V gene has CDR1 ENHRY and CDR2 SYGVKD. V shed 1 base and J shed 1 base, with 14 bases lying between them. Sequencing was carried out using blood. This sequence was found in a human donor with a blood cancer. The chain has TRBV10-3 and TRBJ2-7; D gene unclear. CDR3 sequence reads: CAISEYSRVWSYEQYF. The CDR3 DNA sequence: TGTGCCATCAGTGAGTATAGCCGGGTGTGGTCCTACGAGCAGTACTTC.